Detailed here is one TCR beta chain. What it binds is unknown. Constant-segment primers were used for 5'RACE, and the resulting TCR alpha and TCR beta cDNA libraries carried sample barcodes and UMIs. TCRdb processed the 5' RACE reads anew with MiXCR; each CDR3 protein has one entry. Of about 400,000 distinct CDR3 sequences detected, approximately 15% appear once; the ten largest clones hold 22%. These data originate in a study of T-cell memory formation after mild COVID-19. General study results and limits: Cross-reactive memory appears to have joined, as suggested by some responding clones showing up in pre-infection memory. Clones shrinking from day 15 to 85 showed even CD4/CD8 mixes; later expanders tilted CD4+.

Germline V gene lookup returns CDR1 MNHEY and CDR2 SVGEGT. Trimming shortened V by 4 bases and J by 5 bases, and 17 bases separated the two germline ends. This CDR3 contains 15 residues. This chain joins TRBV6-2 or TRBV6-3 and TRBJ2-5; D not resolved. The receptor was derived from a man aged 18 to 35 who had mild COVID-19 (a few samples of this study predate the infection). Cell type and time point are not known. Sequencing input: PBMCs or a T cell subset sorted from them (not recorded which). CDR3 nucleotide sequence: TGTGCCAGCAGTTGGGTTAGCTCTACGGCGGAGACCCAGTACTTC. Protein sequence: CASSWVSSTAETQYF.